What follows are 2 T cell receptor beta chains derived from one specimen sequenced in a study of T cells in Graves' hyperthyroidism and ophthalmopathy. The source material, RNA transcripts, was used to amplify TCR beta CDR3 regions. In the first-round RT-PCR of the TCR CDR3, the HTBI primer set was used. MiXCR was run by TCRdb on the multiplex PCR reads, yielding one entry per CDR3 protein. The sample lists 450,000 to 550,000 distinct CDR3 sequences, approximately 24% seen once, with around 11% in the top ten. Material: blood. The receptors were gathered from a young woman with Graves' ophthalmopathy.

The chain's CDR3 is CASSEAWTGNTIYF. CDR3 DNA: TGTGCCAGCAGTGAAGCATGGACTGGAAACACCATATATTTT. The J gene is TRBJ1-3, the V gene TRBV6-1; no clear D. CDR3 size: 14 residues. Germline V lookup: CDR1 MNHNS, CDR2 SASEGT. Trimming removed 0 bases from V and 2 bases from J, with 5 bases in between.

This chain connects TRBV12-3 or TRBV12-4 to TRBJ1-2; a possible D gene is TRBD1 (5 bases). The CDR3 loop spans 13 amino acids. V lost 1 base and J lost 8, with 11 bases in between. The CDR3 loop reads CASSLVEGSGYTF. CDR3 nucleotides: TGTGCCAGCAGTTTAGTGGAGGGGAGCGGCTACACCTTC.